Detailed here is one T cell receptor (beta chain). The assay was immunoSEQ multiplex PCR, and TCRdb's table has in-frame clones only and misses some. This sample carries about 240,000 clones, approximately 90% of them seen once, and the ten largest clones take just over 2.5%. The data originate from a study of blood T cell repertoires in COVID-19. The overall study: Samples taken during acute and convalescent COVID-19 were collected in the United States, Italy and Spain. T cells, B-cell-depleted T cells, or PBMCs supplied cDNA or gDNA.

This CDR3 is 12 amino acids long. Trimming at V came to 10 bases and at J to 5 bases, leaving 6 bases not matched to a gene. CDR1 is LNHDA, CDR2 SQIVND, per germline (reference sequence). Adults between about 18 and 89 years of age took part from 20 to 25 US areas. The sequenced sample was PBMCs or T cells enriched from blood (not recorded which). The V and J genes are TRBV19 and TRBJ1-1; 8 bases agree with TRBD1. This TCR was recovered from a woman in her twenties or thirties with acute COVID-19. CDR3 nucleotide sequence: TGTGCCACAGACAGGGGTCGGACTGAAGCTTTCTTT. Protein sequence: CATDRGRTEAFF. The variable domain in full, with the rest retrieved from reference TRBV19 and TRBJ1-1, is DGGITQSPKYLFRKEGQNVTLSCEQNLNHDAMYWYRQDPGQGLRLIYYSQIVNDFQKGDIAEGYSVSREKKESFPLTVTSAQKNPTAFYLCATDRGRTEAFFGQGTRLTVV.